Here is one TCR beta chain with its context. This receptor's antigen is unknown. Base quality data are lacking; no much larger clone is found one base away. This specimen comes from a study of blood T cell repertoires in COVID-19 (dated by TCRdb to about 2020). About the investigation overall: Samples covering the acute and convalescent phases of COVID-19 were provided by collaborators in the United States, Italy and Spain. The repertoires were released in a freely available public database intended as a resource for research on the immune response to SARS-CoV-2. Deeply sampled blood TCRbeta repertoires from subjects exposed to, actively infected with, or recovered from COVID-19 were included in the dataset. Where HLA class I and class II types were available, the types were taken from metadata supplied by the sample provider, not from assay-based typing. The material from the prospective study consisted of cDNA or gDNA derived from T cells, B-cell-depleted T cells, or PBMCs. Nearly every sample came with metadata listing a de-identified subject ID, COVID-19 status, age in years and sex. The samples were drawn from two sources: the first 160 participants of the ongoing ImmuneRACE study, and 1,000 to 1,500 subjects contributed by 6 global collaborators.

TCRbeta CDR3 regions were amplified from genomic DNA using the immunoSEQ Assay, a bias-controlled multiplex PCR. As for the authors' bioinformatics: The number of nucleated cells in each sample was estimated from the amplification of reference gene primers within the assay. To quantify the absolute abundance of each unique TCRbeta CDR3 rearrangement, sequence reads were collapsed and filtered. Productive Simpson clonality was computed per sample as the square root of Simpson's diversity index over productive rearrangements. Entries here come from immuneACCESS through TCRdb and include only in-frame sequences with V and J called. Some clones fail to appear in such tables; in the studies checked, an unresolved V gene covers under half of the shortfall, and the cause of the remainder is unknown. V and J calls plus clone size are reproduced from that table; the DNA served to infer D and trimming. In this sample the table shows about 120,000 clones, 78% of which occur a single time. The ten top clones hold approximately 2.4% of the sample.

Study-wide findings and limitations: The quantity of clinical and demographic metadata differed by source and by participant and was supplied without curation.

As encoded in the germline V gene, CDR1 is MRHNA while CDR2 is SNTAGT. The CDR3 starts with the cysteine, ends with the phenylalanine, and has 15 residues. This entry keeps only the CDR3 DNA: 45 bases, framed from base 1. V is pruned by 6 bases and J by 3 bases, leaving 10 bases of the junction without a gene match. Whole blood was collected in K2EDTA tubes by collaborating institutions according to the institutions' own protocols. Collaborator samples were shipped for TCRbeta analysis as frozen whole blood, isolated PBMCs, or DNA extracted from either sample type. The receptor chain draws on TRBV6-4 and TRBJ2-7, with TRBD1 matching 8 junction bases. The origin of this receptor is a man aged 70 or older with acute or convalescent COVID-19. What was sequenced was peripheral blood. The sequenced DNA: TGTGCCAGCAGGAACCCAGGGGGCCCTTACTACGAGCAGTACTTC. The resulting protein is CASRNPGGPYYEQYF.